This TCR beta chain was observed in a study of human T cells and chemical hapten exposure. Study overall: Across samples, TCR yields varied, mostly owing to small differences in pooled library volumes.

Concerning this clonotype: Antigen specificity is unknown.

Whole-study findings and limits: TCRs whose frequency exceeded 1 in 1000 remained the same following DPC sensitization.

Whole blood that had not been fractionated was the source of extracted total RNA. Individual cDNA molecules each carried unique molecular identifiers attached by the library. In the study's own analysis: There were a median of around 96,000 TCRs per sample, with a range from about 20,000 to 700,000. TCRdb reprocessed the 5' RACE reads via MiXCR and lists one record per CDR3 protein. TCRdb, not the original authors, processed these V and J calls. The sample records under 150,000 distinct CDR3 sequences, 19% being singletons. The sequence was obtained from a human donor in good health.

CDR3 amino acids: CASSQEGLANEQFF. In DNA form, the CDR3 reads TGTGCCAGCAGCCAAGAAGGACTAGCCAATGAGCAGTTCTTC. The genes are TRBV3-1 and TRBJ2-1; 8 bases match TRBD2. V trimming: 0 bases; J trimming: 6 bases; junction bases outside the gene matches: 1. This CDR3 contains 14 residues. CDR1 is LGHDT and CDR2 is YNNKEL in the germline V gene (reference sequence).